One and the same sample provided the 18 T cell receptor beta chains below, sequenced in a study of cytomegalovirus exposure and HLA in healthy donors. This PCR relied on a set of 60 Vbeta primers and 13 Jbeta primers. TCRdb keeps only in-frame clones here, not all; method: immunoSEQ multiplex PCR. Found here are about 200,000 clones, 80% to 85% of them singletons; the top ten hold about 2.6%. Sequencing was performed on PBMCs. The origin of the receptors is a woman between 35 and 50 years old in good health and CMV-seronegative.

As to this clone: At one of its ends the junction is not consistent with the germline gene, which may arise from a read error. The chain employs TRBV29-1 and TRBJ1-2; tentative D call: TRBD1 (5 bases). The germline V gene encodes CDR1 SQVTM and CDR2 ANQGSEA. CDR3 size: 13 residues. Written as DNA, the CDR3 is TGCAGCGTTGAAGATAGGCTGCGGGACCACTTCTTCTTC. It specifies CSVEDRLRDHFFF.

A few counts support this clone. The V call is TRBV4-2, the J call TRBJ1-1; TRBD1 might be the D (5 bases). The germline CDR1 and CDR2 sequences are LGHNA and YNFKEQ. This CDR3 is 16 amino acids long. Trimming shortened V by 1 base and J by 6 bases, and 18 bases separated the two germline ends. The CDR3 region is CASSQVSPGGLAEAFF. The CDR3 coding sequence is TGTGCCAGCAGCCAAGTATCCCCCGGGGGACTCGCTGAAGCTTTCTTT.

The V gene is TRBV28, the J gene TRBJ1-1; D is undetermined. This CDR3 spans 16 amino acids. Germline V gives CDR1 MDHEN, CDR2 SYDVKM. V lost 6 bases, J lost 4 bases, and 21 bases lay in between. The CDR3 region is CASRNQAGLGRTEAFF. As DNA, the CDR3 is TGTGCCAGCAGAAATCAGGCGGGGTTAGGGCGCACTGAAGCTTTCTTT.

The chain joins TRBV10-3 to TRBJ2-2, with 7 bases aligning to TRBD2. J was trimmed by 1 base and V by 3 bases; bases with no gene match: 2. This CDR3 comprises 15 residues. Germline V gene sequence: CDR1 ENHRY, CDR2 SYGVKD. CDR3: CAISEAGLNTGELFF. CDR3 in DNA: TGTGCCATCAGTGAAGCGGGATTGAACACCGGGGAGCTGTTTTTT.

This clone was seen a handful of times. V is TRBV4-1 and J is TRBJ2-3; D may be TRBD2 (6 bases). Trimming stripped 4 bases from V and 6 bases from J, with 11 bases between. This CDR3 contains 13 residues. Germline V gives CDR1 MGHRA, CDR2 YSYEKL. The DNA of the CDR3 is TGCGCCAGCAGCCGGGGGGTGGATGATACGCAGTATTTT. Its translation: CASSRGVDDTQYF.

This clone was counted only a few times. This chain connects TRBV9 to TRBJ2-1, with D possibly matching TRBD2 (5 bases). The CDR3 runs 15 residues. Trimming took 0 bases from V and 10 from J, leaving 17 bases between them. Germline CDR1 reads SGDLS; CDR2 reads YYNGEE. CDR3 coding DNA: TGTGCCAGCAGCGTAGGACAAGCGGATTACGGCGAGCAGTTCTTC. It encodes CASSVGQADYGEQFF.

V gene TRBV19 combines with J gene TRBJ1-1; D may be TRBD1 (5 bases). Germline V gene sequence: CDR1 LNHDA, CDR2 SQIVND (reference sequence). V shed 8 bases and J shed 8 bases, with 15 bases lying between them. The CDR3 is made up of 12 amino acids. In DNA form, the CDR3 reads TGTGCCAGTCGATTTGGATACAGGGAAGCTTTCTTT. This gives the protein CASRFGYREAFF.

This chain joins TRBV27 and TRBJ2-5; D is uncertain. The CDR3 totals 12 residues. V lost 5 bases and J 7 bases, leaving 11 bases between the germline ends. The germline V gene has CDR1 MNHEY and CDR2 SMNVEV (reference sequence). CDR3 in amino acids: CASSARYGTQYF. The CDR3 bases are TGTGCCAGCAGTGCCAGATATGGGACCCAGTACTTC.

CDR3 nucleotide sequence: TGTGCCAGCAGCTTAATGCCCGAACTGAGCCACGAGCAGTACTTC. This translates into CASSLMPELSHEQYF. The chain links TRBV7-2 to TRBJ2-7; D ambiguous. Trimming removed 2 bases at V and 5 bases at J, with 16 bases between. CDR3 length: 15 residues. The germline V gene has CDR1 SGHTA and CDR2 FQGNSA. Full variable domain (remainder filled in from reference TRBV7-2 and TRBJ2-7): GAGVSQSPSNKVTEKGKDVELRCDPISGHTALYWYRQSLGQGLEFLIYFQGNSAPDKSGLPSDRFSAERTGGSVSTLTIQRTQQEDSAVYLCASSLMPELSHEQYFGPGTRLTVT.

The rearrangement uses TRBV6-1 and TRBJ1-5; tentatively, D is TRBD1 (6 bases). The CDR3 has 14 amino acids. Germline V CDR1 and CDR2: MNHNS, SASEGT. Trimming took off 4 bases at V and 3 bases at J, with 10 bases between the two ends. CDR3 sequence: CASSGQETNQPQHF. The CDR3 DNA follows: TGTGCCAGCAGTGGACAGGAGACCAATCAGCCCCAGCATTTT.

Here the CDR3 reads CASKYTPSGGGDTQYF. The CDR3 DNA reads as TGCGCCAGCAAGTACACTCCTAGCGGGGGAGGAGATACGCAGTATTTT. The rearrangement joins TRBV5-1 to TRBJ2-3, with TRBD2 identical over 10 bases. The junction had 12 bases not matched to a gene; V was cut back by 6 bases and J by 5 bases. The CDR3 sequence is 16 residues long. CDR1 SGHRS and CDR2 YFSETQ come from the germline V gene.

The CDR3 DNA reads as TGTGCCAGCAGCCCTCAGCCGCAGACTAGCCGCACAGATACGCAGTATTTT. Its translation is CASSPQPQTSRTDTQYF. The chain recombines TRBV7-3 with TRBJ2-3; TRBD2 agrees at 7 bases. This CDR3 comprises 17 residues. Trimming removed 5 bases from V and 1 base from J; junction bases left unmatched: 12. Germline V lookup: CDR1 SGHTA, CDR2 FQGTGA.

This sequence joins TRBV5-4 and TRBJ2-7; 8 nucleotides match TRBD2. Germline values: CDR1 SGHNT, CDR2 YYREEE (reference sequence). The CDR3 has 16 residues. With V trimmed by 3 bases and J by 0 bases, 8 bases remained unmatched. The CDR3 sequence: CASSSFTGTSSYEQYF. Written as DNA, the CDR3 is TGTGCCAGCAGCTCCTTTACCGGGACTAGCTCCTACGAGCAGTACTTC.

The V and J genes are TRBV4-1 and TRBJ1-3, with TRBD1 matching over 7 bases. The trim removed 4 bases at V and 6 bases at J, leaving 6 bases unmatched. Germline CDR1 reads MGHRA; CDR2 reads YSYEKL. The CDR3 is 14 amino acids. The CDR3 sequence: CASSRGQVENTIYF. The CDR3 DNA sequence: TGCGCCAGCAGCCGCGGACAGGTGGAAAACACCATATATTTT.

About this clone itself: The same CDR3 also results from other DNA sequences found in this sample. The chain carries TRBV9 and TRBJ2-7; 14 nucleotides agree with TRBD2. V was pared by 0 bases and J by 7 bases, with 3 bases of the junction left unmatched. Germline V gene lookup returns CDR1 SGDLS and CDR2 YYNGEE. CDR3 size: 15 residues. The DNA of the CDR3 is TGTGCCAGCAGCGTAGGGGGACTAGCGGGAGATGAGCAGTACTTC. As protein: CASSVGGLAGDEQYF.

The gene calls are TRBV5-6 and TRBJ1-2, with D unclear. Trimming took off 2 bases at V and 0 bases at J, with 11 bases between the two ends. The V gene's germline CDR1 is SGHDT and CDR2 YYEEEE. This CDR3 comprises 15 residues. The chain's CDR3 is CASSLFERANYGYTF. The CDR3 coding sequence is TGTGCCAGCAGCTTATTTGAGCGGGCTAACTATGGCTACACCTTC.

This sequence joins TRBV27 and TRBJ2-1; unclear D gene. The germline V and J ends were trimmed by 3 bases and 10 bases, with 10 bases remaining between them. CDR1 is MNHEY and CDR2 is SMNVEV in the germline V gene (reference sequence). The CDR3 is 12 residues long. The CDR3 loop is CASSFPSREQFF. The CDR3 DNA is TGTGCCAGCAGTTTCCCCTCCCGGGAGCAGTTCTTC.

V usage is TRBV27 and J usage is TRBJ2-2; TRBD1 might be the D (5 bases). CDR1 is MNHEY, CDR2 SMNVEV, per germline (reference sequence). V lost 4 bases, J lost 8 bases, and 11 bases lay in between. The length of the CDR3 is 13 residues. The CDR3 DNA sequence: TGTGCCAGCAGTTCAAGCAGGGCTGGGGAGCTGTTTTTT. It codes for CASSSSRAGELFF.